Each of the 32 T cell receptor beta chains below was sequenced from the same sample in a study of blood T cell repertoires in COVID-19. Assay used: immunoSEQ multiplex PCR; TCRdb lists only in-frame clones, some missing. The top ten hold around 6.3% of the sample, which has about 3,200 clones, 80% to 90% seen once. Material for sequencing was peripheral blood. All receptors derive from a human donor with active COVID-19. The donor label of this sample is uncertain.

CDR3 in amino acids: CASSRGGRVEQYF. CDR3 coding DNA: TGTGCCAGCAGTCGCGGGGGGCGGGTCGAGCAGTACTTC. This chain uses TRBV6-5 with TRBJ2-7; 8 bases line up with TRBD2. Germline CDR1 reads MNHEY; CDR2 reads SVGAGI. CDR3 length: 13 amino acids. Germline trimming cut 5 bases from V and 6 bases from J; bases unmatched to any gene: 6.

J is TRBJ2-7 and V is TRBV5-4; 8 bases agree with TRBD2. CDR1 is SGHNT, CDR2 YYREEE, per germline (reference sequence). The trim removed 2 bases at V and 6 bases at J, leaving 13 bases unmatched. This CDR3 comprises 16 residues. The CDR3 reads CASSLPGGPEKSEQYF. The CDR3 DNA reads TGTGCCAGCAGCTTACCGGGGGGGCCAGAAAAGAGCGAGCAGTACTTC.

The chain employs TRBV19 and TRBJ2-3; 10 bases map to TRBD1. V lost 5 bases and J lost 9; bases outside the gene matches: 11. The germline V gene encodes CDR1 LNHDA and CDR2 SQIVND (reference sequence). The CDR3 runs to 15 residues. DNA for the CDR3: TGTGCCAGTAGTGCCGGACAGGGGGTTGGTTCAACGCAGTATTTT. It translates to CASSAGQGVGSTQYF.

The rearrangement links TRBV3-1 (or the pseudogene TRBV3-2) to TRBJ2-3; D is undetermined. This CDR3 spans 14 amino acids. V lost 2 bases and J lost 1, with 7 bases in between. The germline gives CDR1 LGHDT, CDR2 YNNKEL (reference sequence). CDR3 DNA sequence: TGTGCCAGCAGCCAACTCCTCCGCACAGATACGCAGTATTTT. Its translation: CASSQLLRTDTQYF.

This chain joins TRBV27 and TRBJ2-1; D is possibly TRBD1 (6 bases). CDR3 length: 13 residues. Germline V gives CDR1 MNHEY, CDR2 SMNVEV (reference sequence). V dropped 8 bases and J dropped 5 bases, with 13 bases sitting between them. CDR3 loop: CASGGWRNNEQFF. As DNA, the CDR3 is TGTGCCAGCGGGGGCTGGCGGAACAATGAGCAGTTCTTC.

The rearrangement links TRBV19 to TRBJ2-7; D is perhaps TRBD1 (6 bases). This CDR3 is built from 11 residues. With 9 bases removed from V and 4 bases from J, the gap between germline ends came to 10 bases. Germline CDR1 is LNHDA and CDR2 is SQIVND (reference sequence). Written as DNA, the CDR3 is TGTGCCAGCGCCCAGGGGTACGAGCAGTACTTC. Amino acid sequence: CASAQGYEQYF.

In this sample, this clone turned up a few times. CDR3 in amino acids: CASSTGYRGRGTEAFF. CDR3 DNA: TGTGCCAGCAGCACGGGCTACAGGGGGCGCGGCACTGAAGCTTTCTTT. This chain links TRBV6-6 with TRBJ1-1; the match to TRBD1 covers 9 bases. The V gene's germline CDR1 is MNHNY and CDR2 SVGAGI (reference sequence). This CDR3 spans 16 amino acids. The junction had 12 bases not matched to a gene; V was cut back by 6 bases and J by 4 bases.

The chain has TRBV9 and TRBJ2-5; TRBD2 matches 9 bases. The CDR3 is 16 residues long. Losses at the gene ends were 0 bases for V and 1 base for J; bases not matched to a gene: 4. Germline V gene lookup returns CDR1 SGDLS and CDR2 YYNGEE. The CDR3, as DNA: TGTGCCAGCAGCGTAGATCCTAGCGGGGTCCAAGAGACCCAGTACTTC. Protein sequence: CASSVDPSGVQETQYF.

The gene calls are TRBV19 and TRBJ2-1; 9 positions agree with TRBD2. The CDR3 loop spans 19 amino acids. Germline V lookup: CDR1 LNHDA, CDR2 SQIVND (reference sequence). V was pared by 3 bases and J by 0 bases, with 12 bases of the junction left unmatched. CDR3 DNA: TGTGCCAGTAGTATCGTGGGGCTAGCGGGAACTAGCTCCTACAATGAGCAGTTCTTC. Amino acid sequence: CASSIVGLAGTSSYNEQFF.

The J gene is TRBJ2-2, the V gene TRBV19, with TRBD1 as a possible D gene (6 bases). The germline gives CDR1 LNHDA, CDR2 SQIVND (reference sequence). The length of the CDR3 is 15 residues. V was shortened by 6 bases and J by 5 bases, with 16 bases between the two germline ends. Here the CDR3 DNA reads TGTGCCAGTAGACCCCGAGGTGACAGGACCGGGGAGCTGTTTTTT. It translates to CASRPRGDRTGELFF.

The chain recombines TRBV5-4 with TRBJ2-3; D is ambiguous. The CDR3 is 15 amino acids. V lost 0 bases to trimming and J lost 6 bases, with 14 bases between them. In germline, CDR1 is SGHNT, CDR2 YYREEE (reference sequence). CDR3 DNA: TGTGCCAGCAGCTTGGAAGATGCGGCGAAGGATACGCAGTATTTT. Translation gives CASSLEDAAKDTQYF. Complete variable domain (other parts from reference TRBV5-4 and TRBJ2-3): ETGVTQSPTHLIKTRGQQVTLRCSSQSGHNTVSWYQQALGQGPQFIFQYYREEENGRGNFPPRFSGLQFPNYSSELNVNALELDDSALYLCASSLEDAAKDTQYFGPGTRLTVL.

This chain joins TRBV9 and TRBJ2-1; D gene uncertain. Germline V CDR1 and CDR2: SGDLS, YYNGEE. The CDR3 has 13 amino acids. V lost 4 bases to trimming and J lost 0 bases, with 5 bases between them. CDR3 in DNA: TGTGCCAGCAGCCCGAGCTCCTACAATGAGCAGTTCTTC. The encoded protein is CASSPSSYNEQFF.

The V call is TRBV15, the J call TRBJ1-6; no reliable D call. V gave up 8 bases and J gave up 0 bases, with 14 bases separating them. Germline V gives CDR1 LNHNV, CDR2 YYDKDF (reference sequence). CDR3 size: 16 residues. CDR3 in amino acids: CATRAEGNSYNSPLHF. CDR3 sequence (DNA): TGTGCCACCCGCGCCGAGGGAAACTCCTATAATTCACCCCTCCACTTT.

This chain uses TRBV7-3 with TRBJ1-2; tentative D call: TRBD1 (6 bases). Germline-derived CDR1 and CDR2 are SGHTA and FQGTGA. With 3 bases removed from V and 7 bases from J, the gap between germline ends came to 21 bases. This CDR3 spans 16 amino acids. CDR3 amino acids: CASSLTPRVGGGGYTF. CDR3 nucleotide sequence: TGTGCCAGCAGCTTGACCCCCAGGGTAGGGGGGGGTGGCTACACCTTC.

V is TRBV5-1 and J is TRBJ2-5; 8 bases are shared with TRBD2. The CDR3 runs 16 residues. V trimming: 4 bases; J trimming: 4 bases; junction bases outside the gene matches: 12. Germline values: CDR1 SGHRS, CDR2 YFSETQ. The CDR3 DNA reads as TGCGCCAGCAGCAGGGGGGGAGCGGGAGCGGGAGAGACCCAGTACTTC. This gives the protein CASSRGGAGAGETQYF.

This clone was seen just once. V gene TRBV7-9 combines with J gene TRBJ2-7, with 9 bases fitting TRBD1. Germline-derived CDR1 and CDR2 are SEHNR and FQNEAQ (reference sequence). The CDR3 spans 14 residues. V lost 5 bases, J lost 5 bases, and 7 bases stayed unmatched. The DNA of the CDR3 is TGTGCCAGCAGCCCTAGGGACAGGGACAACGAGCAGTACTTC. Translation: CASSPRDRDNEQYF. Supplemented by reference TRBV7-9 and TRBJ2-7, the full variable domain reads DTGVSQNPRHKITKRGQNVTFRCDPISEHNRLYWYRQTLGQGPEFLTYFQNEAQLEKSRLLSDRFSAERPKGSFSTLEIQRTEQGDSAMYLCASSPRDRDNEQYFGPGTRLTVT.

The chain has TRBV29-1 and TRBJ2-2; weak D call: TRBD2 (6 bases). Looked up from germline, CDR1 is SQVTM and CDR2 is ANQGSEA. The CDR3 is 12 residues long. The V gene lost 6 bases and the J gene lost 7 bases, with 12 bases spanning the gap. This chain's CDR3 is CSVGTPGGELFF. For the CDR3, the DNA is TGCAGCGTGGGGACTCCCGGCGGGGAGCTGTTTTTT.

The chain carries TRBV18 and TRBJ1-5; D may be TRBD1 (5 bases). The germline gives CDR1 KGHSH, CDR2 LQKENI. The length of the CDR3 is 13 residues. V lost 6 bases to trimming and J lost 3 bases, with 9 bases between them. The CDR3 region is CASSGGNNQPQHF. Here the CDR3 DNA reads TGTGCCAGCTCCGGGGGAAACAATCAGCCCCAGCATTTT. Looking up the rest from reference TRBV18 and TRBJ1-5 gives the full variable domain: NAGVMQNPRHLVRRRGQEARLRCSPMKGHSHVYWYRQLPEEGLKFMVYLQKENIIDESGMPKERFSAEFPKEGPSILRIQQVVRGDSAAYFCASSGGNNQPQHFGDGTRLSIL.

The chain joins TRBV11-2 to TRBJ2-3; 8 bases are shared with TRBD2. The CDR3 sequence is 18 residues long. Germline CDR1 and CDR2: SGHAT and FQNNGV. Trimming at V came to 1 base and at J to 4 bases, leaving 13 bases not matched to a gene. CDR3 amino acids: CASSLGRLTTSDSDTQYF. The CDR3 nucleotides read TGTGCCAGCAGCTTAGGGAGGCTTACGACTAGCGATTCAGATACGCAGTATTTT.

The rearrangement uses TRBV18 and TRBJ2-1; 11 bases align to TRBD2. CDR3 size: 18 residues. The junction had 11 bases not matched to a gene; V was cut back by 0 bases and J by 7 bases. The germline V gene encodes CDR1 KGHSH and CDR2 LQKENI. CDR3 protein: CASSPPGFSGRAWNEQFF. The CDR3 DNA reads as TGTGCCAGCTCACCACCTGGATTTAGCGGGAGGGCCTGGAATGAGCAGTTCTTC.

The chain employs TRBV21-1 and TRBJ2-1; the listed D gene, TRBD2, was not tested against the DNA. TRBV21-1 is assigned pseudogene status. The CDR3 loop spans 19 amino acids. The chain's CDR3 is CASSKPRTLGLAEPGEQFF. CDR3 bases: TGTGCCAGCAGCAAACCCAGGACGTTGGGACTAGCGGAGCCAGGTGAGCAGTTCTTC.

This chain connects TRBV7-3 to TRBJ2-3, with 9 bases that match TRBD2. V lost 2 bases, J lost 3 bases, and 6 bases stayed unmatched. This CDR3 spans 16 amino acids. The V gene's germline CDR1 is SGHTA and CDR2 FQGTGA. This chain's CDR3 is CASSLLSSGTTDTQYF. CDR3 sequence (DNA): TGTGCCAGCAGCTTATTGTCTAGCGGGACTACAGATACGCAGTATTTT.

The V gene is TRBV27, the J gene TRBJ2-1; 9 positions match TRBD2. The CDR3 is 15 residues long. Germline V gives CDR1 MNHEY, CDR2 SMNVEV (reference sequence). With 2 bases clipped from V and 9 bases from J, the junction kept 8 bases outside the gene matches. The CDR3 nucleotides read TGTGCCAGCAGTTTACGGCTAGCGGGAATGAGTGAGCAGTTCTTC. This translates into CASSLRLAGMSEQFF.

This chain links TRBV19 with TRBJ2-1, with D possibly being TRBD1 (5 bases). Germline loops: CDR1 LNHDA, CDR2 SQIVND (reference sequence). The CDR3 has 14 amino acids. Trimming stripped 6 bases from V and 2 bases from J, with 11 bases between. CDR3 sequence reads: CASRVRETYNEQFF. Written as DNA, the CDR3 is TGTGCCAGTAGGGTCAGGGAAACCTACAATGAGCAGTTCTTC.

Only a few counts were recorded for this clone. The chain couples TRBV7-3 to TRBJ1-1; D gene uncertain. The CDR3 extends over 13 amino acids. CDR1 and CDR2 from the germline V gene are SGHTA and FQGTGA. V was clipped by 1 base and J by 5 bases, with 8 bases between them. In nucleotides, the CDR3 is TGTGCCAGCAGCTTAAAAGGAGGGACTGAAGCTTTCTTT. Translating gives CASSLKGGTEAFF.

The genes are TRBV5-1 and TRBJ1-1; no clear D gene. Germline V CDR1 and CDR2: SGHRS, YFSETQ. V gave up 3 bases and J gave up 0 bases, with 15 bases separating them. The CDR3 runs to 16 residues. In DNA form, the CDR3 reads TGCGCCAGCAGCTCGGCGGTCGGGGTGATGAACACTGAAGCTTTCTTT. Its translation: CASSSAVGVMNTEAFF. The full variable domain, completed using reference TRBV5-1 and TRBJ1-1, is KAGVTQTPRYLIKTRGQQVTLSCSPISGHRSVSWYQQTPGQGLQFLFEYFSETQRNKGNFPGRFSGRQFSNSRSEMNVSTLELGDSALYLCASSSAVGVMNTEAFFGQGTRLTVV.

The rearrangement links TRBV19 to TRBJ2-5, with 8 bases aligning to TRBD1. The CDR3 runs 15 residues. With V trimmed by 1 base and J by 2 bases, 3 bases remained unmatched. CDR1 and CDR2 from the germline V gene are LNHDA and SQIVND (reference sequence). CDR3 residues: CASSIGYRGQETQYF. DNA for the CDR3: TGTGCCAGTAGTATAGGGTACAGGGGGCAAGAGACCCAGTACTTC.

The J gene is TRBJ1-2, the V gene TRBV5-4, with 9 bases identical to TRBD1. V gave up 2 bases and J gave up 3 bases; unmatched junction bases: 11. The CDR3 runs 17 residues. Germline-derived CDR1 and CDR2 are SGHNT and YYREEE (reference sequence). DNA of the CDR3: TGTGCCAGCAGCTTAGGGACAGGGTGGGGGTTGGACTATGGCTACACCTTC. It is translated as CASSLGTGWGLDYGYTF.

The J gene is TRBJ2-7, the V gene TRBV19, with D maybe TRBD2 (6 bases). Looked up from germline, CDR1 is LNHDA and CDR2 is SQIVND (reference sequence). The ends were cut back, 5 bases at V and 3 bases at J, with 14 bases in the middle. This CDR3 has 14 residues. In nucleotides, the CDR3 is TGTGCCAGTAGTGCCTACCTGGGGGGCTACGAGCAGTACGTC. Amino acids: CASSAYLGGYEQYV.

The J gene is TRBJ2-1, the V gene TRBV4-2, with TRBD2 as a possible D gene (6 bases). This CDR3 comprises 13 residues. V dropped 0 bases and J dropped 15 bases, with 15 bases sitting between them. The germline V gene has CDR1 LGHNA and CDR2 YNFKEQ. CDR3 loop: CASSQDNGDSLFF. The CDR3 nucleotides read TGTGCCAGCAGCCAAGATAATGGGGACTCGCTGTTCTTC.

The V gene is TRBV7-8, the J gene TRBJ1-1; D possibly corresponds to TRBD1 (6 bases). Germline CDR1 and CDR2: SGHVS and FQNEAQ. Trimming took off 3 bases at V and 8 bases at J, with 7 bases between the two ends. The CDR3 runs 11 residues. CDR3 nucleotide sequence: TGTGCCAGCAGCTTTGGACAGGAAGCTTTCTTT. Its protein product is CASSFGQEAFF.

V gene TRBV9 combines with J gene TRBJ1-3, with D unclear. Germline CDR1 reads SGDLS; CDR2 reads YYNGEE. This CDR3 is 15 amino acids long. Trimming took 0 bases from V and 1 from J, leaving 8 bases between them. CDR3 coding DNA: TGTGCCAGCAGCGTAGGGGGAGTATCTGGAAACACCATATATTTT. It specifies CASSVGGVSGNTIYF.